This T cell receptor beta chain was found in a study of vaccination and CD4 T cells after COVID-19. Study summary: Investigators took post-vaccine samples a median 72 days after dose two, within a range of 14 to 241.

A few counts support this clonotype. Its antigen is not identified. Once obtained from cultured CD4+ T cells, the DNA was sequenced using the Oncomine TCR Beta short-read assay. Each CDR3 protein is one row after TCRdb ran MiXCR on the PCR reads. The table shows 10,000 to 12,000 distinct CDR3 sequences, with roughly 30% occurring only once. Trimming removed 6 bases at V and 2 bases at J, with 17 bases between. The CDR3 is 15 residues long. Germline CDR1 MNHNS, CDR2 SASEGT. The treatment: roughly 10-day PBMC culture with coronavirus spike peptide pools or control peptides (ViraFEST assay). After being plated at two million per well, PBMCs were cultured with about 9.1 IU/ml IL-2 and approximately 9.2 ug/ml peptide pools.

The input for sequencing was CD4+ T cells from blood, cultured in vitro, taken after SARS-CoV-2 vaccination. This receptor was identified in a human donor who had recovered from COVID-19. The rearrangement joins TRBV6-1 to TRBJ2-7, with D perhaps TRBD2 (6 bases). The CDR3 DNA is TGTGCCAGCAGACCCCGGGACTTAAAACCCTACGAGCAGTACTTC. It yields the protein CASRPRDLKPYEQYF.